Each of the 16 T cell receptor beta chains below was sequenced from the same sample in a study of cytomegalovirus exposure and HLA in healthy donors. The study ran its PCR with 60 Vbeta and 13 Jbeta primers. The assay was immunoSEQ multiplex PCR, and TCRdb's table has in-frame clones only and misses some. The profile shows around 160,000 clones, 68% of them singletons. Sequencing input: PBMCs. The receptors shown here come from a woman aged 40 to 49 in good health and CMV-seropositive.

The rearrangement joins TRBV5-8 to TRBJ1-2, with 10 bases fitting TRBD1. This CDR3 region has 14 residues. J lost 5 bases, V lost 4 bases, and 5 bases had no gene match. The germline CDR1 and CDR2 sequences are SGHTS and YDEGEE. The CDR3 DNA reads TGTGCCAGCAGCCCCCGACAGGGGGCTTATGGCTACACCTTC. Its protein product is CASSPRQGAYGYTF. The full variable domain, completed using reference TRBV5-8 and TRBJ1-2, is EAGVTQSPTHLIKTRGQQATLRCSPISGHTSVYWYQQALGLGLQFLLWYDEGEERNRGNFPPRFSGRQFPNYSSELNVNALELEDSALYLCASSPRQGAYGYTFGSGTRLTVV.

In its sample, this clone was seen a few times. At one boundary the junction diverges from the germline segment, which might be a read error. The rearrangement joins TRBV5-4 to TRBJ1-6, with 8 bases identical to TRBD1. The CDR3 extends over 16 amino acids. Germline CDR1 is SGHNT and CDR2 is YYREEE (reference sequence). The CDR3 DNA sequence: TGTGCCAGCAGCCGTGAAGGACAGGGAAATAATTCACCCCTCAACTTT. Its translation is CASSREGQGNNSPLNF. Full variable domain (remainder filled in from reference TRBV5-4 and TRBJ1-6): ETGVTQSPTHLIKTRGQQVTLRCSSQSGHNTVSWYQQALGQGPQFIFQYYREEENGRGNFPPRFSGLQFPNYSSELNVNALELDDSALYLCASSREGQGNNSPLNFGNGTRLTVT.

The chain couples TRBV2 to TRBJ1-2; possible D gene TRBD1, 6 bases. The CDR3 length is 15 residues. Germline CDR1 is SNHLY and CDR2 is FYNNEI. V was clipped by 4 bases and J by 0 bases, with 12 bases between them. DNA of the CDR3: TGTGCCAGCAGTGGGCAGGGGTCTGCTAACTATGGCTACACCTTC. It encodes CASSGQGSANYGYTF.

In this sample, this clone turned up a few times. The chain is built from TRBV14 and TRBJ1-2; tentatively, D is TRBD1 (6 bases). The CDR3 totals 12 residues. In germline, CDR1 is SGHDN, CDR2 FVKESK. The ends were cut back, 5 bases at V and 9 bases at J, with 13 bases in the middle. CDR3 nucleotide sequence: TGTGCCAGCAGCTCCGCCGGGACACGCTACACCTTC. Its translation is CASSSAGTRYTF.

This clone was picked up a small number of times. The chain couples TRBV6-6 to TRBJ2-7, with a tentative D call TRBD2 (5 bases). The CDR3 is 15 amino acids. CDR1 and CDR2 from the germline V gene are MNHNY and SVGAGI (reference sequence). The V end lost 0 bases, the J end lost 4 bases, and 13 bases lay between the germline ends. In DNA form, the CDR3 reads TGTGCCAGCAGTTACTCGGGCGGGTTGGGGTACGAGCAGTACTTC. Encoded protein: CASSYSGGLGYEQYF.

This clone was recorded once. The gene calls are TRBV5-1 and TRBJ2-1; 8 bases line up with TRBD2. V was pared by 4 bases and J by 0 bases, with 3 bases of the junction left unmatched. The CDR3 runs to 15 residues. CDR1 and CDR2 (germline): SGHRS, YFSETQ. CDR3 loop: CASSPGGSSYNEQFF. The CDR3 DNA follows: TGCGCCAGCAGCCCGGGGGGGAGCTCCTACAATGAGCAGTTCTTC.

V gene TRBV2 combines with J gene TRBJ1-5; maybe TRBD1 (5 bases). The CDR3 totals 15 residues. Trimming stripped 7 bases from V and 3 bases from J, with 16 bases between. Germline V gene lookup returns CDR1 SNHLY and CDR2 FYNNEI. As DNA, the CDR3 is TGTGCCAGCACCGCAGGGAGGGGACTCAATCAGCCCCAGCATTTT. This codes for CASTAGRGLNQPQHF.

J is TRBJ1-1 and V is TRBV19, with D perhaps matching TRBD1 (5 bases). Germline CDR1 and CDR2: LNHDA and SQIVND (reference sequence). Trimming took 2 bases from V and 7 from J, leaving 11 bases between them. CDR3 length: 13 amino acids. The CDR3, as DNA: TGTGCCAGTAGTATAAACGCGGGGGGTGAAGCTTTCTTT. This translates into CASSINAGGEAFF.

The chain uses TRBV6-1 and TRBJ2-1; 7 bases match TRBD2. The CDR3 has 14 amino acids. V lost 5 bases to trimming and J lost 9 bases; unmatched junction nucleotides: 10. The germline gives CDR1 MNHNS, CDR2 SASEGT. CDR3 DNA sequence: TGTGCCAGCAGTTCATGGACTAGGGCTAGTGAGCAGTTCTTC. Its protein product is CASSSWTRASEQFF.

This clone was observed a handful of times. The chain has TRBV19 and TRBJ1-2; TRBD1 aligns across 7 bases. The germline gives CDR1 LNHDA, CDR2 SQIVND (reference sequence). Germline trimming cut 10 bases from V and 4 bases from J; bases unmatched to any gene: 6. The CDR3 length is 12 residues. The CDR3 bases are TGTGCCACGACGGACAGGAGCTATGGCTACACCTTC. Its protein is CATTDRSYGYTF. Based on the CDR3 plus reference TRBV19 and TRBJ1-2, the full variable domain is DGGITQSPKYLFRKEGQNVTLSCEQNLNHDAMYWYRQDPGQGLRLIYYSQIVNDFQKGDIAEGYSVSREKKESFPLTVTSAQKNPTAFYLCATTDRSYGYTFGSGTRLTVV.

Worth noting for this clone: An end of the junction differs from the germline gene, which may be a read error. The gene calls are TRBV7-9 and TRBJ1-4; 11 bases line up with TRBD1. The CDR3 extends over 15 amino acids. CDR1 is SEHNR, CDR2 FQNEAQ, per germline (reference sequence). The CDR3: CSSSSAGQGVEKLFF. The CDR3, as DNA: TGTTCCAGCAGCTCTGCGGGACAGGGGGTGGAAAAACTGTTTTTT.

V gene TRBV29-1 combines with J gene TRBJ1-2; 10 nucleotides match TRBD1. Looked up from germline, CDR1 is SQVTM and CDR2 is ANQGSEA. CDR3 length: 13 amino acids. Trimming cost V 7 bases and J 1 base; bases outside gene matches: 3. For the CDR3, the DNA is TGCAGCGCCGGACAGGGGGATAACTATGGCTACACCTTC. Encoded protein: CSAGQGDNYGYTF. Drawing the rest from reference TRBV29-1 and TRBJ1-2, the complete variable domain is SAVISQKPSRDICQRGTSLTIQCQVDSQVTMMFWYRQQPGQSLTLIATANQGSEATYESGFVIDKFPISRPNLTFSTLTVSNMSPEDSSIYLCSAGQGDNYGYTFGSGTRLTVV.

The chain uses TRBV15 and TRBJ2-3; 7 bases are a match to TRBD1. CDR1 LNHNV and CDR2 YYDKDF come from the germline V gene (reference sequence). J gave up 3 bases and V 5 bases, and 5 bases lay outside the gene matches. This CDR3 is built from 14 residues. The chain's CDR3 is CATSLSQGTDTQYF. The CDR3 nucleotides read TGTGCCACCAGCCTCTCACAGGGGACAGATACGCAGTATTTT.

The chain combines TRBV9 with TRBJ1-2, with 9 bases matching TRBD1. The ends lost 0 bases at V and 8 bases at J; junction bases unmatched: 2. CDR3 length: 13 amino acids. Germline loops: CDR1 SGDLS, CDR2 YYNGEE. CDR3 sequence (DNA): TGTGCCAGCAGCGTAGAAGACAGGGGGGGCTACACCTTC. As protein: CASSVEDRGGYTF. The full variable domain, its missing parts supplied by reference TRBV9 and TRBJ1-2, is DSGVTQTPKHLITATGQRVTLRCSPRSGDLSVYWYQQSLDQGLQFLIQYYNGEERAKGNILERFSAQQFPDLHSELNLSSLELGDSALYFCASSVEDRGGYTFGSGTRLTVV.

The V call is TRBV18, the J call TRBJ2-7, with 7 bases fitting TRBD1. This CDR3 region has 16 residues. The trim removed 5 bases at V and 1 base at J, leaving 11 bases unmatched. Germline CDR1 reads KGHSH; CDR2 reads LQKENI. CDR3 coding DNA: TGTGCCAGCTCATTAATTAGACAGGGTGGGTCCTACGAGCAGTACTTC. Amino acid sequence: CASSLIRQGGSYEQYF.

The sample holds a few counts of this clone. The J gene is TRBJ2-7, the V gene TRBV7-2; 8 nucleotides line up with TRBD1. The CDR3 totals 14 residues. From germline, CDR1 is SGHTA and CDR2 FQGNSA. V lost 3 bases to trimming and J lost 3 bases; unmatched junction nucleotides: 4. Written as DNA, the CDR3 is TGTGCCAGCAGCTTCGGACAGGGAAACTACGAGCAGTACTTC. It specifies CASSFGQGNYEQYF. Looking up the rest from reference TRBV7-2 and TRBJ2-7 gives the full variable domain: GAGVSQSPSNKVTEKGKDVELRCDPISGHTALYWYRQSLGQGLEFLIYFQGNSAPDKSGLPSDRFSAERTGGSVSTLTIQRTQQEDSAVYLCASSFGQGNYEQYFGPGTRLTVT.